The 27 T cell receptor beta chains listed next were all sequenced from one sample in a study of blood T cell repertoires in COVID-19. TCRdb's copy holds only in-frame clones and misses some; the assay was immunoSEQ multiplex PCR. Of some 50,000 clones detected, over 75% appear once; the ten largest clones hold more than 15%. The specimen sequenced was peripheral blood. These receptors originate from a human donor in a cohort sampled during active COVID-19. The donor label of this sample is uncertain.

This clone was counted a single time. The rearrangement uses TRBV3-1 (or the pseudogene TRBV3-2) and TRBJ2-7; D is possibly TRBD1 (5 bases). The CDR3 totals 13 residues. Trimming took off 7 bases at V and 1 base at J, with 11 bases between the two ends. Germline CDR1 is LGHDT and CDR2 is YNNKEL (reference sequence). The chain's CDR3 is CASNRRGSYEQYF. Written as DNA, the CDR3 is TGTGCCAGCAACCGAAGGGGATCCTACGAGCAGTACTTC.

The V and J genes are TRBV3-1 (or the pseudogene TRBV3-2) and TRBJ2-1; 9 bases agree with TRBD2. Trimming at V came to 4 bases and at J to 8 bases, leaving 18 bases not matched to a gene. Germline values: CDR1 LGHDT, CDR2 YNNKEL (reference sequence). The length of the CDR3 is 18 residues. For the CDR3, the DNA is TGTGCCAGCAGCCTCCACTCCTTGCGCGGGGGGGCCACCGATGAGCAGTTCTTC. Translated, it gives CASSLHSLRGGATDEQFF.

The chain uses TRBV6-1 and TRBJ2-1; D unresolved. Germline V CDR1 and CDR2: MNHNS, SASEGT. This CDR3 region has 16 residues. V was trimmed by 0 bases and J by 2 bases, leaving 11 bases between them. In DNA, the CDR3 is TGTGCCAGCAGTGAAGCGTGGCAGGTCCCCTACAATGAGCAGTTCTTC. Protein: CASSEAWQVPYNEQFF.

This clone was detected only once. The gene calls are TRBV25-1 and TRBJ2-5, with D perhaps TRBD2 (7 bases). The V end was cut by 2 bases, the J end by 2 bases, with 12 bases between. The CDR3 consists of 15 residues. The germline V gene has CDR1 MGHDK and CDR2 SYGVNS. The CDR3 DNA is TGTGCCAGCAGTGAAGTCGGGGGGCCTCAAGAGACCCAGTACTTC. Translation gives CASSEVGGPQETQYF.

The CDR3, as DNA: TGTGCCAGCAGATTTGGGGCAGGGCACGAAAAACTGTTTTTT. Its translation is CASRFGAGHEKLFF. This rearrangement joins TRBV6-6 to TRBJ1-4; D possibly corresponds to TRBD1 (5 bases). This CDR3 spans 14 amino acids. Germline CDR1 and CDR2: MNHNY and SVGAGI (reference sequence). V was shortened by 6 bases and J by 8 bases, with 16 bases between the two germline ends.

This chain joins TRBV4-2 and TRBJ2-1; 8 bases agree with TRBD2. The trim removed 1 base at V and 5 bases at J, leaving 7 bases unmatched. The V gene's germline CDR1 is LGHNA and CDR2 YNFKEQ. This CDR3 contains 16 residues. In nucleotides, the CDR3 is TGTGCCAGCAGCCAAGGGGGACTAGTTGTGAACAATGAGCAGTTCTTC. The encoded protein is CASSQGGLVVNNEQFF.

The chain recombines TRBV19 with TRBJ1-1; 9 positions agree with TRBD1. The CDR3 totals 15 residues. Germline lookup yields CDR1 LNHDA and CDR2 SQIVND (reference sequence). With V trimmed by 5 bases and J by 4 bases, 8 bases remained unmatched. This chain's CDR3 is CASSRRTGAGTEAFF. The CDR3 region has the DNA TGTGCCAGTAGTCGTAGGACAGGGGCGGGCACTGAAGCTTTCTTT.

The V call is TRBV5-6, the J call TRBJ2-5; D perhaps matches TRBD1 (5 bases). Germline CDR1 SGHDT, CDR2 YYEEEE. The CDR3 spans 14 residues. V was trimmed by 4 bases and J by 8 bases, leaving 18 bases between them. The CDR3 region is CASSPGQGRRTQYF. As DNA, the CDR3 is TGTGCCAGCAGCCCAGGGCAGGGAAGGAGAACCCAGTACTTC. Based on the CDR3 plus reference TRBV5-6 and TRBJ2-5, the full variable domain is DAGVTQSPTHLIKTRGQQVTLRCSPKSGHDTVSWYQQALGQGPQFIFQYYEEEERQRGNFPDRFSGHQFPNYSSELNVNALLLGDSALYLCASSPGQGRRTQYFGPGTRLLVL.

The chain carries TRBV6-6 and TRBJ2-1, with TRBD2 as a possible D gene (5 bases). The germline gives CDR1 MNHNY, CDR2 SVGAGI (reference sequence). There are 14 residues in the CDR3. The germline V and J ends were trimmed by 6 bases and 1 base, with 10 bases remaining between them. The CDR3 is CASSNRGSYNEQFF. The CDR3 nucleotides read TGTGCCAGCAGCAACCGGGGTTCCTACAATGAGCAGTTCTTC.

This rearrangement joins TRBV10-3 to TRBJ2-5; 10 bases are a match to TRBD2. The CDR3 consists of 17 residues. Losses at the gene ends were 3 bases for V and 1 base for J; bases not matched to a gene: 8. Germline-derived CDR1 and CDR2 are ENHRY and SYGVKD. The CDR3 region has the DNA TGTGCCATCAGTGATCAATCGGCTAGCGGGGGCCAAGAGACCCAGTACTTC. Protein: CAISDQSASGGQETQYF.

The V call is TRBV28, the J call TRBJ2-7; tentative D call: TRBD2 (6 bases). Trimming removed 5 bases at V and 2 bases at J, with 16 bases between. The CDR3 is 15 amino acids. CDR1 is MDHEN and CDR2 is SYDVKM in the germline V gene. CDR3 DNA: TGTGCCAGCAGTGGAAGCCGTGCGGGAACCTACGAGCAGTACTTC. Its translation: CASSGSRAGTYEQYF.

V and J are TRBV5-1 and TRBJ2-1; 9 bases agree with TRBD2. Trimming took 5 bases from V and 4 from J; bases not matched to a gene: 7. Germline V lookup: CDR1 SGHRS, CDR2 YFSETQ. CDR3 length: 15 amino acids. The CDR3 sequence: CASRAAGGLYNEQFF. As DNA, the CDR3 is TGCGCCAGCAGGGCAGCGGGGGGCCTATACAATGAGCAGTTCTTC.

The rearrangement links TRBV7-2 to TRBJ2-4, with a weak D call TRBD1 (5 bases). This CDR3 spans 12 amino acids. V was cut by 5 bases and J by 7 bases, with 9 bases left in between. Per the germline V gene, CDR1 is SGHTA and CDR2 is FQGNSA. The CDR3 loop reads CASSPRVNIQYF. CDR3 DNA sequence: TGTGCCAGCAGCCCCAGGGTGAACATTCAGTACTTC.

The V gene is TRBV19, the J gene TRBJ2-1; 13 nucleotides agree with TRBD2. J gave up 7 bases and V 5 bases, and 5 bases lay outside the gene matches. CDR3 length equals 15 residues. Germline-derived CDR1 and CDR2 are LNHDA and SQIVND (reference sequence). CDR3 loop: CASSLTSGGFNEQFF. The CDR3 DNA reads TGTGCCAGTAGTTTGACTAGCGGGGGGTTTAATGAGCAGTTCTTC.

V and J are TRBV2 and TRBJ2-7, with 8 bases aligning to TRBD1. J was trimmed by 6 bases and V by 5 bases; bases with no gene match: 9. Germline CDR1 is SNHLY and CDR2 is FYNNEI. This CDR3 region has 14 residues. CDR3 in DNA: TGTGCCAGCAGTAGACAGGGGCGCGGTTCCGAGCAGTACTTC. Its translation: CASSRQGRGSEQYF.

The chain employs TRBV25-1 and TRBJ1-5; D gene ambiguous. The CDR3 sequence is 14 residues long. Germline assignment: CDR1 MGHDK and CDR2 SYGVNS. Trimming stripped 2 bases from V and 4 bases from J, with 9 bases between. CDR3 bases: TGTGCCAGCAGTGAAGGCACACTAAATCAGCCCCAGCATTTT. Translating it yields CASSEGTLNQPQHF.

This clone appeared a single time. The chain employs TRBV3-1 (or the pseudogene TRBV3-2) and TRBJ2-7; 11 positions match TRBD1. Germline CDR1 and CDR2: LGHDT and YNNKEL (reference sequence). CDR3 size: 16 residues. V shed 1 base, J shed 3 bases, and the junction held 5 bases outside the gene matches. CDR3 region: CASSQVPGQGVYEQYF. Written as DNA, the CDR3 is TGTGCCAGCAGCCAAGTACCGGGACAGGGGGTCTACGAGCAGTACTTC.

The V gene is TRBV6-5, the J gene TRBJ1-1; tentative D call: TRBD1 (5 bases). Germline-derived CDR1 and CDR2 are MNHEY and SVGAGI. V was cut by 8 bases and J by 4 bases, with 11 bases left in between. This CDR3 contains 12 residues. CDR3 protein: CASFDSLTEAFF. In DNA, the CDR3 is TGTGCCAGCTTCGACAGCCTCACTGAAGCTTTCTTT.

The CDR3 sequence is CASSSWTGNYGYTF. For the CDR3, the DNA is TGTGCCAGCAGTTCCTGGACGGGAAACTATGGCTACACCTTC. The rearrangement uses TRBV6-5 and TRBJ1-2; D gene unclear. The germline CDR1 and CDR2 sequences are MNHEY and SVGAGI. V gave up 4 bases and J gave up 2 bases, with 11 bases separating them. CDR3 length: 14 residues.

The V gene is TRBV5-1, the J gene TRBJ2-7, with D unclear. V was cut by 3 bases and J by 4 bases, with 8 bases left in between. The CDR3 spans 12 residues. CDR1 SGHRS and CDR2 YFSETQ come from the germline V gene. The CDR3 here is CASSSDFYEQYF. For the CDR3, the DNA is TGCGCCAGCAGCTCCGACTTTTACGAGCAGTACTTC.

The CDR3, as DNA: TGCGCCAGCAGCCCGACAGGGGGGGATGGCTACACCTTC. It translates to CASSPTGGDGYTF. The chain couples TRBV5-1 to TRBJ1-2; 9 positions match TRBD1. The V gene end was trimmed by 4 bases and the J gene end by 6 bases; junction bases not matched to a gene: 4. CDR3 length equals 13 residues. Looked up from germline, CDR1 is SGHRS and CDR2 is YFSETQ.

The gene calls are TRBV25-1 and TRBJ1-6; D gene unclear. The V end was cut by 9 bases, the J end by 9 bases, with 15 bases between. In germline, CDR1 is MGHDK, CDR2 SYGVNS. The CDR3 is 13 amino acids. The CDR3 is CARVRGISSPLHF. The CDR3, as DNA: TGTGCCAGAGTTCGAGGGATCTCTTCACCCCTCCACTTT.

The rearrangement uses TRBV19 and TRBJ1-2; 7 bases map to TRBD1. V shed 6 bases and J 2 bases; nucleotides not matched to a gene: 9. Germline lookup yields CDR1 LNHDA and CDR2 SQIVND (reference sequence). This CDR3 comprises 15 residues. The CDR3 loop reads CASRNRDSLNYGYTF. CDR3 nucleotide sequence: TGTGCCAGTAGGAACAGGGACAGCTTGAACTATGGCTACACCTTC.

The J gene is TRBJ2-1, the V gene TRBV19; TRBD2 matches 8 bases. The germline CDR1 and CDR2 sequences are LNHDA and SQIVND (reference sequence). The CDR3 has 15 amino acids. V lost 1 base to trimming and J lost 4 bases; unmatched junction nucleotides: 3. CDR3 nucleotides: TGTGCCAGTAGTATAGGAAGCGGGGGATACAATGAGCAGTTCTTC. Encoded protein: CASSIGSGGYNEQFF. Together with reference TRBV19 and TRBJ2-1, the CDR3 gives the full variable domain: DGGITQSPKYLFRKEGQNVTLSCEQNLNHDAMYWYRQDPGQGLRLIYYSQIVNDFQKGDIAEGYSVSREKKESFPLTVTSAQKNPTAFYLCASSIGSGGYNEQFFGPGTRLTVL.

The V call is TRBV15, the J call TRBJ2-3; 8 bases are shared with TRBD2. There are 16 residues in the CDR3. CDR1 and CDR2 from the germline V gene are LNHNV and YYDKDF (reference sequence). V shed 1 base, J shed 0 bases, and the junction held 3 bases outside the gene matches. CDR3 sequence (DNA): TGTGCCACCAGCAGAGGTAGCGGGGCTAGCACAGATACGCAGTATTTT. It translates to CATSRGSGASTDTQYF. Drawing the rest from reference TRBV15 and TRBJ2-3, the complete variable domain is DAMVIQNPRYQVTQFGKPVTLSCSQTLNHNVMYWYQQKSSQAPKLLFHYYDKDFNNEADTPDNFQSRRPNTSFCFLDIRSPGLGDTAMYLCATSRGSGASTDTQYFGPGTRLTVL.

This chain uses TRBV24-1 with TRBJ2-2; TRBD1 agrees at 8 bases. Germline values: CDR1 KGHDR, CDR2 SFDVKD. CDR3 length: 15 residues. Trimming at V came to 8 bases and at J to 7 bases, leaving 11 bases not matched to a gene. The CDR3 reads CATTVQGALSGELFF. CDR3 nucleotide sequence: TGTGCCACCACCGTCCAGGGGGCGCTTAGCGGGGAGCTGTTTTTT.

This rearrangement joins TRBV5-4 to TRBJ1-2; maybe TRBD1 (5 bases). The V end was cut by 4 bases, the J end by 6 bases, with 16 bases between. Looked up from germline, CDR1 is SGHNT and CDR2 is YYREEE (reference sequence). The CDR3 is 14 residues long. The CDR3 region is CASSPDTFYNGYTF. In DNA, the CDR3 is TGTGCCAGCAGCCCGGACACCTTCTATAATGGCTACACCTTC.